This T cell receptor beta chain emerged from a study of shared clonotypes between healthy human individuals. Method: immunoSEQ multiplex PCR; TCRdb's copy keeps in-frame clones and lacks some. The data show a few million clones, more than 90% seen once. The CDR3 consists of 16 residues. V lost 2 bases and J 0 bases, leaving 13 bases between the germline ends. Germline loops: CDR1 LNHNV, CDR2 YYDKDF (reference sequence). Specimen: naive CD4+ T cells sorted from blood. Documented subset: CD45RA+ positively selected. This chain links TRBV15 with TRBJ2-5, with D perhaps matching TRBD2 (6 bases). The sequence came from a man between 18 and 35 years old in good health. The CDR3, as DNA: TGTGCCACCAGCAGAAGGGACTCATGGTACCAAGAGACCCAGTACTTC. Its translation is CATSRRDSWYQETQYF. The variable domain in full, with the rest retrieved from reference TRBV15 and TRBJ2-5, is DAMVIQNPRYQVTQFGKPVTLSCSQTLNHNVMYWYQQKSSQAPKLLFHYYDKDFNNEADTPDNFQSRRPNTSFCFLDIRSPGLGDTAMYLCATSRRDSWYQETQYFGPGTRLLVL.